This paragraph covers one T cell receptor beta chain sequence. Data came from immunoSEQ multiplex PCR; TCRdb stores just in-frame clones and leaves some out. The sample contains 20,000 to 30,000 clones, around 90% of which appear only once. The record originates from a study of control samples from healthy donors and cancer patients. V lost 7 bases and J lost 7; bases outside the gene matches: 7. Germline V gene sequence: CDR1 MNHNS, CDR2 SASEGT. This CDR3 is 14 amino acids long. The origin of this receptor is a man aged 45 to 65 with lung cancer. The genes are TRBV6-1 and TRBJ1-4; 9 bases match TRBD1. The sequencing sample was made of PBMCs. CDR3 amino acids: CASTRGQGGEKLFF. CDR3 DNA: TGTGCCAGCACAAGGGGACAGGGAGGTGAAAAACTGTTTTTT.